This entry lists 17 T cell receptor beta chains sequenced from one sample in a study of shared clonotypes between healthy human individuals. Profiled with immunoSEQ multiplex PCR; TCRdb holds only in-frame clones, not every one. Here the sample spans about 2,500,000 clones, approximately 94% being singletons. Sequencing input: naive CD4+ T cells sorted from blood. Subset given: CD45RA+ positively selected. All receptors come from a man aged 18-30 years in good health.

The chain couples TRBV6-5 to TRBJ2-6, with D unclear. V lost 7 bases, J lost 1 base, and 11 bases lay in between. CDR1 MNHEY and CDR2 SVGAGI come from the germline V gene. The CDR3 runs to 15 residues. The CDR3 protein is CASKESGSGANVLTF. The DNA for the CDR3 is TGTGCCAGCAAAGAATCAGGATCTGGGGCCAACGTCCTGACTTTC.

CDR3 in amino acids: CASSLGTGGGEKLFF. As DNA, the CDR3 is TGTGCCAGCAGCTTAGGAACAGGGGGGGGCGAAAAACTGTTTTTT. The chain employs TRBV7-6 and TRBJ1-4; 8 positions agree with TRBD1. Trimming removed 1 base from V and 8 bases from J; junction bases left unmatched: 6. The CDR3 consists of 15 residues. Germline CDR1 SGHVS, CDR2 FNYEAQ.

The chain uses TRBV6-5 and TRBJ2-7, with D possibly being TRBD1 or TRBD2 (7 bases each). The germline V gene encodes CDR1 MNHEY and CDR2 SVGAGI. Trimming took off 6 bases at V and 3 bases at J, with 15 bases between the two ends. The length of the CDR3 is 14 residues. Here the CDR3 DNA reads TGTGCCAGCAGCCGACAGGGAGGGAACTACGAGCAGTACTTC. It translates to CASSRQGGNYEQYF.

V usage is TRBV18 and J usage is TRBJ1-2, with TRBD1 identical over 9 bases. The CDR3 loop spans 16 amino acids. The junction had 6 bases not matched to a gene; V was cut back by 3 bases and J by 1 base. Germline V lookup: CDR1 KGHSH, CDR2 LQKENI. The CDR3 region is CASSPTGGQGNYGYTF. CDR3 nucleotide sequence: TGTGCCAGCTCACCCACAGGGGGACAGGGTAACTATGGCTACACCTTC.

V is TRBV6-1 and J is TRBJ2-1, with D unresolved. CDR1 MNHNS and CDR2 SASEGT come from the germline V gene. The CDR3 loop spans 14 amino acids. V gave up 3 bases and J gave up 0 bases, with 6 bases separating them. The CDR3 protein is CASSDFPSYNEQFF. DNA for the CDR3: TGTGCCAGCAGTGACTTTCCCTCCTACAATGAGCAGTTCTTC.

This clone was counted once. The rearrangement joins TRBV29-1 to TRBJ2-7, with D perhaps given as TRBD1 or TRBD2 (7 bases each). Deletions cut 7 bases from V and 4 bases from J, with 14 bases between. CDR3 length: 12 residues. Germline V gene lookup returns CDR1 SQVTM and CDR2 ANQGSEA. CDR3 sequence reads: CSAGGAPYEQYF. The CDR3 DNA is TGCAGCGCAGGGGGGGCCCCTTACGAGCAGTACTTC.

V usage is TRBV20-1 and J usage is TRBJ1-2; D perhaps matches TRBD1 (6 bases). The germline CDR1 and CDR2 sequences are DFQATT and SNEGSKA (reference sequence). The CDR3 runs to 11 residues. The CDR3: CGSLGTNGYTF. The CDR3 DNA follows: TGCGGTAGCCTCGGGACAAATGGCTACACCTTC.

V usage is TRBV18 and J usage is TRBJ2-1; D uncertain. CDR3 length: 16 amino acids. V was pared by 2 bases and J by 1 base, with 12 bases between. Germline V gene data show CDR1 as KGHSH and CDR2 as LQKENI. This chain's CDR3 is CASSPWSGKSYNEQFF. The CDR3 DNA sequence: TGTGCCAGCTCACCATGGTCCGGCAAGTCCTACAATGAGCAGTTCTTC.

The chain has TRBV7-6 and TRBJ2-5, with TRBD2 as a possible D gene (5 bases). The CDR3 runs 16 residues. Germline V gives CDR1 SGHVS, CDR2 FNYEAQ. Trimming took 4 bases from V and 5 from J, leaving 20 bases between them. The CDR3, as DNA: TGTGCCAGCAGCTCAACGGGGTCCACCCTTGGGGAGACCCAGTACTTC. Its protein product is CASSSTGSTLGETQYF.

The chain's CDR3 is CASSLGTVGYTF. CDR3 coding DNA: TGTGCCAGCAGTCTCGGCACGGTTGGCTACACCTTC. The chain employs TRBV6-5 and TRBJ1-2; D gene uncertain. The CDR3 has 12 amino acids. The germline V and J ends were trimmed by 5 bases and 7 bases, with 11 bases remaining between them. The V gene's germline CDR1 is MNHEY and CDR2 SVGAGI.

This chain connects TRBV5-1 to TRBJ2-3, with 9 nucleotides matching TRBD2. Germline V CDR1 and CDR2: SGHRS, YFSETQ. V dropped 1 base and J dropped 0; count of bases not matched to a gene: 6. The CDR3 extends over 17 amino acids. The CDR3 bases are TGCGCCAGCAGCTTGCCGGGACTAGCCCTTAGCACAGATACGCAGTATTTT. The encoded protein is CASSLPGLALSTDTQYF. The complete variable domain, with remaining parts taken from reference TRBV5-1 and TRBJ2-3, reads KAGVTQTPRYLIKTRGQQVTLSCSPISGHRSVSWYQQTPGQGLQFLFEYFSETQRNKGNFPGRFSGRQFSNSRSEMNVSTLELGDSALYLCASSLPGLALSTDTQYFGPGTRLTVL.

This chain joins TRBV11-2 and TRBJ1-1; TRBD1 aligns across 9 bases. This CDR3 contains 15 residues. V dropped 5 bases and J dropped 0; count of bases not matched to a gene: 4. Germline V gene sequence: CDR1 SGHAT, CDR2 FQNNGV. The CDR3 sequence: CASSQGQGMNTEAFF. CDR3 in DNA: TGTGCCAGCAGCCAAGGACAGGGGATGAACACTGAAGCTTTCTTT.

The V gene is TRBV6-5, the J gene TRBJ1-1; no reliable D call. The germline V gene encodes CDR1 MNHEY and CDR2 SVGAGI. V was trimmed by 2 bases and J by 1 base, leaving 14 bases between them. The CDR3 contains 16 residues. The CDR3 DNA sequence: TGTGCCAGCAGTTACGGGTTGTGGACGGGGAACACTGAAGCTTTCTTT. Translated: CASSYGLWTGNTEAFF.

The rearrangement joins TRBV29-1 to TRBJ2-1, with D uncertain. V lost 6 bases and J 4 bases, leaving 16 bases between the germline ends. This CDR3 spans 14 amino acids. CDR1 and CDR2 from the germline V gene are SQVTM and ANQGSEA. The CDR3 sequence is CSVADLRRYNEQFF. CDR3 coding DNA: TGCAGCGTCGCTGACTTAAGAAGATACAATGAGCAGTTCTTC.

The chain is built from TRBV11-1 and TRBJ2-1, with no clear D. Trimming left V 4 bases short and J 3 bases short, with 10 bases between. Germline assignment: CDR1 SGHAT and CDR2 FQDESV (reference sequence). The length of the CDR3 is 14 residues. The CDR3 spells CASSSRTDYNEQFF. Here the CDR3 DNA reads TGTGCCAGCAGCTCCCGGACCGACTACAATGAGCAGTTCTTC. The full variable domain, with the rest looked up from reference TRBV11-1 and TRBJ2-1, is EAEVAQSPRYKITEKSQAVAFWCDPISGHATLYWYRQILGQGPELLVQFQDESVVDDSQLPKDRFSAERLKGVDSTLKIQPAELGDSAMYLCASSSRTDYNEQFFGPGTRLTVL.

V and J are TRBV5-1 and TRBJ2-1; perhaps TRBD2 as D (6 bases). V lost 2 bases and J 6 bases, leaving 15 bases between the germline ends. There are 15 residues in the CDR3. Per germline, CDR1 SGHRS and CDR2 YFSETQ. CDR3 sequence: CASSFSGVGVNEQFF. In nucleotides, the CDR3 is TGCGCCAGCAGCTTCTCGGGGGTAGGTGTCAATGAGCAGTTCTTC.

This sequence joins TRBV5-1 and TRBJ2-3, with D possibly called TRBD1 or TRBD2 (6 bases each). The ends were cut back, 4 bases at V and 0 bases at J, with 15 bases in the middle. The CDR3 covers 16 residues. Germline CDR1 and CDR2: SGHRS and YFSETQ. The CDR3: CASSTGTSRSTDTQYF. The CDR3 region has the DNA TGCGCCAGCAGCACAGGGACTTCGAGAAGCACAGATACGCAGTATTTT.